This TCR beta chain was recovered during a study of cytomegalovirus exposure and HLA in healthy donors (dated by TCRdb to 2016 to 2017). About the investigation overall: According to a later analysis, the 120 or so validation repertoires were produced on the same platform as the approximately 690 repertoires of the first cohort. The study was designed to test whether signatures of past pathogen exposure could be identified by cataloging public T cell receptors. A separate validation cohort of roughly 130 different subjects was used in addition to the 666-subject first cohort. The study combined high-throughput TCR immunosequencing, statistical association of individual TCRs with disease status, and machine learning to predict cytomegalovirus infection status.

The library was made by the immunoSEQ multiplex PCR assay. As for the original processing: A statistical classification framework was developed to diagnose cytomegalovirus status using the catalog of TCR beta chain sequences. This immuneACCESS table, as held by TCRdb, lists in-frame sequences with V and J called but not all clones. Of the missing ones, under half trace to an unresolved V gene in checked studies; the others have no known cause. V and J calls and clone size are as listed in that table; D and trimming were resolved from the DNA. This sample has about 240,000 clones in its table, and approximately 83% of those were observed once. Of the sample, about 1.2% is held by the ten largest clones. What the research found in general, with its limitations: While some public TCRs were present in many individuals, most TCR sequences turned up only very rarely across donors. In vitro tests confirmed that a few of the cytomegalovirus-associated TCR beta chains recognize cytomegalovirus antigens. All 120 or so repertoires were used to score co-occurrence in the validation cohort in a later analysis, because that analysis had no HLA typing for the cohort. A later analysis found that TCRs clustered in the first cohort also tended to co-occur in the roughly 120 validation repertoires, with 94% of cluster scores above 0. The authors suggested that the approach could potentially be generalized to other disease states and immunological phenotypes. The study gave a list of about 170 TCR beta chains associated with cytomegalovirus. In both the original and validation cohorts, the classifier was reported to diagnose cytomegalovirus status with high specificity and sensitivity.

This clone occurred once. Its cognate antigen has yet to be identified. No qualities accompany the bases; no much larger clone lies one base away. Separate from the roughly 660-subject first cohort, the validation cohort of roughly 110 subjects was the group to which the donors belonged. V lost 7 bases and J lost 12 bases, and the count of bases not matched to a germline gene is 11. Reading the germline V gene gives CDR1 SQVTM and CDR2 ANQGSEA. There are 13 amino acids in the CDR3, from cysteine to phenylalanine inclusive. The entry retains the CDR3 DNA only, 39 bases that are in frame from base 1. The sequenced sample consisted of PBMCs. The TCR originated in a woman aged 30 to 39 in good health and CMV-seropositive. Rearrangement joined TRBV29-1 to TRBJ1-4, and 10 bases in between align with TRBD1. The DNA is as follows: TGCAGCGCCCAGACAGGGGGCAATGGGGAACTGTTTTTT. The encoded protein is CSAQTGGNGELFF.